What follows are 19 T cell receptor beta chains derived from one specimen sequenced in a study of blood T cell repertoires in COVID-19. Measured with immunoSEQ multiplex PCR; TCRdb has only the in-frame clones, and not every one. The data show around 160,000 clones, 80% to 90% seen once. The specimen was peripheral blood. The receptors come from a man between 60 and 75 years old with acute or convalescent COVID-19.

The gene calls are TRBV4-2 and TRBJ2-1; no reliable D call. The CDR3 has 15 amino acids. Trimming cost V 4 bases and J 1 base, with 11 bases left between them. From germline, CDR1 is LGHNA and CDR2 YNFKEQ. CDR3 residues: CASSPFHRSYNEQFF. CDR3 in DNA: TGTGCCAGCAGCCCCTTCCACAGATCCTACAATGAGCAGTTCTTC.

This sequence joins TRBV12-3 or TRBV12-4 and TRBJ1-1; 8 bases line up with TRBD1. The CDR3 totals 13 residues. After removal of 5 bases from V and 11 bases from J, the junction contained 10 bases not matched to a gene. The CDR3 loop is CASSQDRVRRAFF. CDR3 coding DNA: TGTGCCAGCAGTCAGGACAGGGTACGGCGGGCTTTCTTT.

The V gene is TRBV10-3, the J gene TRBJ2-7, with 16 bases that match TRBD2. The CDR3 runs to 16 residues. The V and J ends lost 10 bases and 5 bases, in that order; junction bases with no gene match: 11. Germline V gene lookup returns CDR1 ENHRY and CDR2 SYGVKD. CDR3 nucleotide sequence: TGTGCCACAACCGGGACTAGCGGGAGGGGAGGCCACGAGCAGTACTTC. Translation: CATTGTSGRGGHEQYF.

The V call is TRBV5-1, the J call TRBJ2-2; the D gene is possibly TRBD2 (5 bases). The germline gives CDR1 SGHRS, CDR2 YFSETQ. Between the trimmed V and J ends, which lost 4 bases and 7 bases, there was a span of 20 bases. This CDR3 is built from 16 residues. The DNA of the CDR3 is TGCGCCAGCAGCCCCCAGCAGCTAGCAGTCGGCGGGGAGCTGTTTTTT. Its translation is CASSPQQLAVGGELFF.

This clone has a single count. The CDR3 region has the DNA TGTGCCAGCAGTTTAGCGGCTAACTATGGCTACACCTTC. It codes for CASSLAANYGYTF. The V and J genes are TRBV28 and TRBJ1-2, with unresolved D. Germline V lookup: CDR1 MDHEN, CDR2 SYDVKM. This CDR3 comprises 13 residues. Trimming stripped 2 bases from V and 0 bases from J, with 4 bases between.

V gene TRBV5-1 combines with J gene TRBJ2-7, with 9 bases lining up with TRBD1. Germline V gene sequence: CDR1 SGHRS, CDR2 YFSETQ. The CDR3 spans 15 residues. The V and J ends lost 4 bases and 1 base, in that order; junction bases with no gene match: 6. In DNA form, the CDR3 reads TGCGCCAGCAGCCGACAGGGACAGGGTTCCTACGAGCAGTACTTC. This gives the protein CASSRQGQGSYEQYF.

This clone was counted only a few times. CDR3 sequence: CASRRVPLPGQRYGYTF. The CDR3 DNA sequence: TGTGCCAGCAGACGAGTGCCCCTACCGGGACAGCGTTATGGCTACACCTTC. The V and J genes are TRBV25-1 and TRBJ1-2; 7 nucleotides match TRBD1. Germline CDR1 and CDR2: MGHDK and SYGVNS. V lost 6 bases and J lost 5; bases outside the gene matches: 18. This CDR3 is built from 17 residues.

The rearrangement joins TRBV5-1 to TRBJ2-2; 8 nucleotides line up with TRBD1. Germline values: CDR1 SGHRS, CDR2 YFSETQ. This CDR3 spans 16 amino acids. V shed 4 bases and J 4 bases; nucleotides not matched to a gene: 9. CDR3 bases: TGCGCCAGCAGCCCTCGCCAGGGGGCGGGCACCGGGGAGCTGTTTTTT. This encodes CASSPRQGAGTGELFF.

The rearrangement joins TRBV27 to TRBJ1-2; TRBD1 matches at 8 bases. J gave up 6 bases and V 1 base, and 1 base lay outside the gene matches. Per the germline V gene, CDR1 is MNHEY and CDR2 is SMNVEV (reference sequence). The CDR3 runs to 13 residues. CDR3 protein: CASSLLTGDGYTF. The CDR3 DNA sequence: TGTGCCAGCAGTTTATTGACAGGGGATGGCTACACCTTC.

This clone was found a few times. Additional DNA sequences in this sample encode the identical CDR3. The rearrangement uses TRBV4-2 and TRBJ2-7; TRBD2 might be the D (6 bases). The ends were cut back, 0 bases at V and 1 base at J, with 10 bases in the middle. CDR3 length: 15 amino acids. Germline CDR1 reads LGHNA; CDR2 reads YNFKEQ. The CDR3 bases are TGTGCCAGCAGCCAAGATCGGAGGGGTTCCTACGAGCAGTACTTC. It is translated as CASSQDRRGSYEQYF.

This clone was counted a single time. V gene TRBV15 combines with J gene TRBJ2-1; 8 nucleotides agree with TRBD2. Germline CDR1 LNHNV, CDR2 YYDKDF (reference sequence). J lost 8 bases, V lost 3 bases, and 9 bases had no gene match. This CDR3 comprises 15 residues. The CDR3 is CATSRDSGAVDEQFF. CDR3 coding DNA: TGTGCCACCAGCAGGGATAGCGGGGCGGTCGATGAGCAGTTCTTC.

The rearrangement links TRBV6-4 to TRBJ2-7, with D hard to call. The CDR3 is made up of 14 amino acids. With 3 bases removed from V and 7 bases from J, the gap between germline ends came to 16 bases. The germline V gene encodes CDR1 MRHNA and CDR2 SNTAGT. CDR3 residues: CASSEPQEIREQYF. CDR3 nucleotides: TGTGCCAGCAGTGAGCCCCAGGAAATAAGAGAGCAGTACTTC.

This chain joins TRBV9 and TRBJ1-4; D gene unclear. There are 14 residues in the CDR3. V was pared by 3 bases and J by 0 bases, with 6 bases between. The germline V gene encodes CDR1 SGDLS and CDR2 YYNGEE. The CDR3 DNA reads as TGTGCCAGCAGCGCCAGTGCAACTAATGAAAAACTGTTTTTT. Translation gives CASSASATNEKLFF.

In nucleotides, the CDR3 is TGTGCCAGCAGTGAAAGTCTAGCGGTAGGAGAGCAGTTCTTC. It yields the protein CASSESLAVGEQFF. The gene calls are TRBV6-1 and TRBJ2-1; 7 bases fit TRBD2. Per germline, CDR1 MNHNS and CDR2 SASEGT. This CDR3 spans 14 amino acids. V trimming: 2 bases; J trimming: 10 bases; junction bases outside the gene matches: 8.

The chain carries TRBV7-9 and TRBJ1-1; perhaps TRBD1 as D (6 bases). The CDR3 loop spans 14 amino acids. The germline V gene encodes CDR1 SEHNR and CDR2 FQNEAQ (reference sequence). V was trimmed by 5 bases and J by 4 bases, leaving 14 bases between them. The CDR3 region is CASSPGHSGTEAFF. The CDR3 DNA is TGTGCCAGCAGCCCGGGACATTCAGGCACTGAAGCTTTCTTT.

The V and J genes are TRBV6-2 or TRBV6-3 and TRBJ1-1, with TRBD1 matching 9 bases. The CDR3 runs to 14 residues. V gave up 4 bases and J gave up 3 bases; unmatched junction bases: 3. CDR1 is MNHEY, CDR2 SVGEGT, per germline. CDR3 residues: CASSFGTGHTEAFF. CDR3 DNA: TGTGCCAGCAGTTTCGGGACAGGGCACACTGAAGCTTTCTTT.

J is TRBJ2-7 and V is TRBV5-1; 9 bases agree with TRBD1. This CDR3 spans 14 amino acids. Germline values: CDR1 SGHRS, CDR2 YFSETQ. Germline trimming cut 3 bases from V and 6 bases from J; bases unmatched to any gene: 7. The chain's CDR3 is CASSYIGTGSEQYF. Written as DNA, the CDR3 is TGCGCCAGCAGCTACATCGGGACAGGGAGCGAGCAGTACTTC.

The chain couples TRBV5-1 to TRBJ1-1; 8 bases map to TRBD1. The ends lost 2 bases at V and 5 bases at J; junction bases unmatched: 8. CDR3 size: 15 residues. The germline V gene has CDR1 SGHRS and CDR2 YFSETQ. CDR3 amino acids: CASSLLGTGQTEAFF. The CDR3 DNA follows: TGCGCCAGCAGCTTATTGGGGACAGGACAAACTGAAGCTTTCTTT.

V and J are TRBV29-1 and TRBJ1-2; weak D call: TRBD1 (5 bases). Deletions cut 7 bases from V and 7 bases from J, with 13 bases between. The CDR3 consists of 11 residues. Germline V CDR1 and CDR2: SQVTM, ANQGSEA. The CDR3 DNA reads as TGCAGCGCCCGATGGGGGGGTGGCTACACCTTC. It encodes CSARWGGGYTF. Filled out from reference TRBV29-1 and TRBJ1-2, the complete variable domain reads SAVISQKPSRDICQRGTSLTIQCQVDSQVTMMFWYRQQPGQSLTLIATANQGSEATYESGFVIDKFPISRPNLTFSTLTVSNMSPEDSSIYLCSARWGGGYTFGSGTRLTVV.